The 21 T cell receptor beta chains in this list originate from one sample, sequenced in a study of shared clonotypes between healthy human individuals. The method was immunoSEQ multiplex PCR; TCRdb's version includes in-frame clones alone and lacks a portion of them. Of millions of clones in the sample, 90% to 95% were seen once. Sequencing was performed on naive CD4+ T cells from PBMCs. The sample's subset: CD45RA+ positively selected. Every receptor here comes from a young man in good health. Some clones in this sample may be carry-over from other donors' samples.

The chain carries TRBV5-4 and TRBJ1-2; D gene ambiguous. The germline CDR1 and CDR2 sequences are SGHNT and YYREEE (reference sequence). V shed 1 base and J shed 4 bases, with 8 bases lying between them. This CDR3 comprises 13 residues. CDR3 region: CASSLRPRYGYTF. CDR3 DNA sequence: TGTGCCAGCAGCTTGCGACCGCGCTATGGCTACACCTTC.

CDR3 nucleotides: TGTGCCAGCTCCTTAGACAGTAACACTGAAGCTTTCTTT. Protein sequence: CASSLDSNTEAFF. The chain employs TRBV18 and TRBJ1-1; perhaps TRBD1 as D (5 bases). The germline CDR1 and CDR2 sequences are KGHSH and LQKENI. The CDR3 sequence is 13 residues long. Trimming left V 6 bases short and J 2 bases short, with 10 bases between.

The chain recombines TRBV5-1 with TRBJ2-1; D perhaps matches TRBD2 (5 bases). V was pared by 3 bases and J by 0 bases, with 10 bases between. The V gene's germline CDR1 is SGHRS and CDR2 YFSETQ. CDR3 length: 15 amino acids. CDR3 sequence reads: CASSSMGSSYNEQFF. CDR3 nucleotides: TGCGCCAGCAGCTCAATGGGGAGCTCCTACAATGAGCAGTTCTTC. Filled out from reference TRBV5-1 and TRBJ2-1, the complete variable domain reads KAGVTQTPRYLIKTRGQQVTLSCSPISGHRSVSWYQQTPGQGLQFLFEYFSETQRNKGNFPGRFSGRQFSNSRSEMNVSTLELGDSALYLCASSSMGSSYNEQFFGPGTRLTVL.

The chain uses TRBV7-9 and TRBJ2-1; 12 bases agree with TRBD2. This CDR3 has 16 residues. The germline gives CDR1 SEHNR, CDR2 FQNEAQ (reference sequence). V trimming: 2 bases; J trimming: 4 bases; junction bases outside the gene matches: 3. CDR3 sequence (DNA): TGTGCCAGCAGCTTATGGACTAGCGGGACATACAATGAGCAGTTCTTC. This gives the protein CASSLWTSGTYNEQFF.

Comments on this clone: In the same sample, other DNA sequences code for this CDR3. The chain joins TRBV5-1 to TRBJ2-1, with 10 bases fitting TRBD2. CDR1 is SGHRS, CDR2 YFSETQ, per germline. V lost 4 bases, J lost 2 bases, and 3 bases stayed unmatched. The CDR3 spans 15 residues. In DNA form, the CDR3 reads TGCGCCAGCAGCATTAGCGGGAGGCCCTACAATGAGCAGTTCTTC. Its translation: CASSISGRPYNEQFF.

CDR3 sequence (DNA): TGTGCCAGCAGCGCTCACAGGGGCGGCAAAGCTTTCTTT. Its translation: CASSAHRGGKAFF. The chain links TRBV21-1 to TRBJ1-1; the listed D gene, TRBD1, was not tested against the DNA. TRBV21-1 is a listed pseudogene. CDR3 size: 13 residues.

This CDR3 is CASSLGQSSETQYF. In DNA form, the CDR3 reads TGTGCCAGCAGCTTAGGGCAGTCCTCAGAGACCCAGTACTTC. The chain links TRBV11-2 to TRBJ2-5; D is ambiguous. V was trimmed by 1 base and J by 4 bases, leaving 10 bases between them. The CDR3 totals 14 residues. The germline gives CDR1 SGHAT, CDR2 FQNNGV.

V and J are TRBV6-5 and TRBJ2-7, with a weak D call TRBD2 (5 bases). The CDR3 spans 9 residues. Germline CDR1 and CDR2: MNHEY and SVGAGI. The CDR3 region has the DNA TGTGCCAGCACCCGAAAGGGAGCAGTC. Residues: CASTRKGAV.

This rearrangement joins TRBV29-1 to TRBJ2-7; no clear D. This CDR3 has 13 residues. CDR1 is SQVTM, CDR2 ANQGSEA, per germline. The V end was cut by 1 base, the J end by 5 bases, with 12 bases between. Here the CDR3 reads CSVEAPHGDEQYF. For the CDR3, the DNA is TGCAGCGTTGAAGCCCCACATGGCGACGAGCAGTACTTC.

The sample holds a few counts of this clone. The chain couples TRBV6-1 to TRBJ1-5; weak D call: TRBD1 (5 bases). The V gene lost 5 bases and the J gene lost 6 bases, with 17 bases spanning the gap. Germline CDR1 MNHNS, CDR2 SASEGT. The CDR3 sequence is 15 residues long. CDR3 loop: CASSPGTRESQPQHF. In DNA, the CDR3 is TGTGCCAGCAGTCCCGGGACTCGAGAGAGTCAGCCCCAGCATTTT.

The chain combines TRBV11-3 with TRBJ1-2, with 7 bases identical to TRBD1. CDR3 length: 13 amino acids. The germline gives CDR1 SGHNT, CDR2 YENEEA. V lost 5 bases to trimming and J lost 4 bases; unmatched junction nucleotides: 4. The chain's CDR3 is CASSRQGGYGYTF. Written as DNA, the CDR3 is TGTGCCAGCAGCCGACAGGGAGGCTATGGCTACACCTTC.

The J gene is TRBJ2-6, the V gene TRBV5-4, with D possibly matching TRBD1 (6 bases). V lost 4 bases and J lost 0, with 17 bases in between. The CDR3 runs 18 residues. CDR1 SGHNT and CDR2 YYREEE come from the germline V gene (reference sequence). The CDR3 DNA sequence: TGTGCCAGCAGCCCAGCAGGACAGTCCCTCTCTGGGGCCAACGTCCTGACTTTC. Protein: CASSPAGQSLSGANVLTF. Full variable domain (outside the CDR3, taken from reference TRBV5-4 and TRBJ2-6): ETGVTQSPTHLIKTRGQQVTLRCSSQSGHNTVSWYQQALGQGPQFIFQYYREEENGRGNFPPRFSGLQFPNYSSELNVNALELDDSALYLCASSPAGQSLSGANVLTFGAGSRLTVL.

The chain has TRBV5-4 and TRBJ2-1; 9 nucleotides align to TRBD2. Germline V gives CDR1 SGHNT, CDR2 YYREEE (reference sequence). This CDR3 spans 18 amino acids. Germline trimming cut 5 bases from V and 1 base from J; bases unmatched to any gene: 13. CDR3: CASRGRPPSGTSYNEQFF. Here the CDR3 DNA reads TGTGCCAGCAGGGGACGTCCCCCTAGCGGGACGTCCTACAATGAGCAGTTCTTC.

For the CDR3, the DNA is TGCGCCAGCACCTCCGCAGGTCGTGATCACAATGAGCAGTTCTTC. As protein: CASTSAGRDHNEQFF. The rearrangement uses TRBV5-1 and TRBJ2-1; D is uncertain. From germline, CDR1 is SGHRS and CDR2 YFSETQ. This CDR3 has 15 residues. Between the trimmed V and J ends, which lost 6 bases and 5 bases, there was a span of 18 bases. Full variable domain (rest looked up from reference TRBV5-1 and TRBJ2-1): KAGVTQTPRYLIKTRGQQVTLSCSPISGHRSVSWYQQTPGQGLQFLFEYFSETQRNKGNFPGRFSGRQFSNSRSEMNVSTLELGDSALYLCASTSAGRDHNEQFFGPGTRLTVL.

V is TRBV7-9 and J is TRBJ2-7; either TRBD1 or TRBD2 may fit D (5 bases each). This CDR3 has 15 amino acids. The germline gives CDR1 SEHNR, CDR2 FQNEAQ (reference sequence). With 5 bases removed from V and 6 bases from J, the gap between germline ends came to 20 bases. The CDR3 DNA is TGTGCCAGCAGCCGTGGGGGACCCTGGAGGTTCGAGCAGTACTTC. Protein sequence: CASSRGGPWRFEQYF.

This chain links TRBV18 with TRBJ2-4, with 9 bases identical to TRBD1. Germline CDR1 is KGHSH and CDR2 is LQKENI. The length of the CDR3 is 14 residues. The ends lost 5 bases at V and 6 bases at J; junction bases unmatched: 5. The CDR3 DNA sequence: TGTGCCAGCTCAGAAACAGGGGGCGGAAACATTCAGTACTTC. It translates to CASSETGGGNIQYF.

This clone was detected once. This chain connects TRBV7-8 to TRBJ2-5; no clear D. Germline V lookup: CDR1 SGHVS, CDR2 FQNEAQ. V lost 3 bases to trimming and J lost 4 bases, with 9 bases between them. The CDR3 runs to 13 residues. CDR3 DNA: TGTGCCAGCAGCTTCGGCCGCACAGAGACCCAGTACTTC. Residues: CASSFGRTETQYF.

This clone appeared once. The V and J genes are TRBV5-8 and TRBJ2-2, with TRBD2 matching 10 bases. The length of the CDR3 is 16 residues. Germline CDR1 and CDR2: SGHTS and YDEGEE. V lost 2 bases, J lost 7 bases, and 8 bases stayed unmatched. Here the CDR3 DNA reads TGTGCCAGCAGCTTCTGGACTAGCGGTACTGACGGGGAGCTGTTTTTT. It specifies CASSFWTSGTDGELFF.

The CDR3 is CASRQTGVYSGANVLTF. CDR3 DNA: TGTGCCAGCAGACAGACAGGGGTTTACTCTGGGGCCAACGTCCTGACTTTC. The J gene is TRBJ2-6, the V gene TRBV7-9, with TRBD1 matching over 8 bases. The V segment lost 6 bases and the J segment 0 bases; nucleotides outside the gene matches: 7. CDR3 size: 17 residues. Germline V gives CDR1 SEHNR, CDR2 FQNEAQ (reference sequence).

The chain has TRBV9 and TRBJ1-1; 9 bases match TRBD1. Losses at the gene ends were 0 bases for V and 3 bases for J; bases not matched to a gene: 9. This CDR3 spans 17 amino acids. The germline V gene has CDR1 SGDLS and CDR2 YYNGEE. The CDR3, as DNA: TGTGCCAGCAGCGTAGCCCCCGGGGGACAGGGTGACACTGAAGCTTTCTTT. This codes for CASSVAPGGQGDTEAFF.

The gene calls are TRBV6-1 and TRBJ1-5; a weak D match, TRBD1 (5 bases). The germline gives CDR1 MNHNS, CDR2 SASEGT. CDR3 length: 18 residues. The germline V and J ends were trimmed by 1 base and 4 bases, with 20 bases remaining between them. This CDR3 reads CASSEDLWQVRGNQPQHF. The CDR3 DNA sequence: TGTGCCAGCAGTGAAGATCTTTGGCAGGTGAGGGGAAATCAGCCCCAGCATTTT.